This TCR beta chain was recovered during a study of T-cell memory formation after mild COVID-19. Study context: TCR clusters were mostly confined to one donor each. Study-level findings and limits: Several responding clones turned up in pre-infection memory, indicating that cross-reactive memory may have taken part. Clones that contracted from day 15 to 85 were balanced CD4/CD8, while later expanders leaned CD4+.

TCRdb used MiXCR to reprocess the 5' RACE reads, holding one entry per CDR3 protein. The data hold roughly 400,000 distinct CDR3 sequences, with approximately 24% observed a single time. This clonotype came up many times. Its antigen is undetermined. The sequence derives from an adult woman who had mild COVID-19 (a few samples of this study predate the infection). Cell type and time point are not known. The specimen sequenced was PBMCs or a T cell subset sorted from them (not recorded which).

DNA of the CDR3: TGTGCCAGCAGTCCCAGGGTCAACACTGAAGCTTTCTTT. It yields the protein CASSPRVNTEAFF. The chain combines TRBV12-3 or TRBV12-4 with TRBJ1-1; tentative D call: TRBD1 (5 bases). CDR3 length: 13 residues. V lost 5 bases and J lost 2, with 9 bases in between.